This TCR beta chain was profiled in a study of cytomegalovirus exposure and HLA in healthy donors. About the research overall: An earlier analysis found under 130 million unique TCR beta sequences from around 180 million T cells.

Germline V gene sequence: CDR1 LNHDA, CDR2 SQIVND (reference sequence). V lost 6 bases to trimming and J lost 6 bases, with 11 bases between them. The CDR3 is 13 amino acids. The PCR used 60 Vbeta and 13 Jbeta primers. The method was immunoSEQ multiplex PCR; TCRdb's version includes in-frame clones alone and lacks a portion of them. Recorded for this sample: some 160,000 clones. The source of this sequence is a man younger than 45 in good health and CMV-seronegative. The chain joins TRBV19 to TRBJ2-2, with D uncertain. The sample comprised PBMCs. Written as DNA, the CDR3 is TGTGCCAGTAGAAACGTCGGAGCCGGGGAGCTGTTTTTT. It yields the protein CASRNVGAGELFF.